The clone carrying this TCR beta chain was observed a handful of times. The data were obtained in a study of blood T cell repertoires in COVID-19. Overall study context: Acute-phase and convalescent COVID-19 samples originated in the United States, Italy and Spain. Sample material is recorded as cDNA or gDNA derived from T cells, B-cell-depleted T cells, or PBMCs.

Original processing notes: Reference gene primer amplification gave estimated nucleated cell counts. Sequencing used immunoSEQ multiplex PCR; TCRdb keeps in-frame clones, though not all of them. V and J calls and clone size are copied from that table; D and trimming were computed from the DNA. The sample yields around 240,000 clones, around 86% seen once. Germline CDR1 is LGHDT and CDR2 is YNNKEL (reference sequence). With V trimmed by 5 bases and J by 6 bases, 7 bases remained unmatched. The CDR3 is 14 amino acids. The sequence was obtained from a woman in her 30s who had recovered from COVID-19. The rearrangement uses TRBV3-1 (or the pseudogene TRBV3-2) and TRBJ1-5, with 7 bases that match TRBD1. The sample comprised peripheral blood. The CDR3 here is CASSLRQGIQPQHF. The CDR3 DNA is TGTGCCAGCAGCTTACGACAGGGTATTCAGCCCCAGCATTTT.